What follows are 9 T cell receptor beta chains derived from one specimen sequenced in a study of cytomegalovirus exposure and HLA in healthy donors. Both 60 Vbeta primers and 13 Jbeta primers went into the PCR. The assay was immunoSEQ multiplex PCR, and TCRdb's table has in-frame clones only and misses some. The table includes roughly 160,000 clones, approximately 80% detected once. The sample consisted of PBMCs. The source of these receptors is a woman in her thirties in good health and CMV-seronegative.

V and J are TRBV7-8 and TRBJ1-2; D gene uncertain. The CDR3 runs 14 residues. Trimming shortened V by 5 bases and J by 0 bases, and 10 bases separated the two germline ends. Germline values: CDR1 SGHVS, CDR2 FQNEAQ. DNA for the CDR3: TGTGCCAGCAGCCGTCGGGGTCCTAACTATGGCTACACCTTC. Its translation: CASSRRGPNYGYTF. Full variable domain (remainder filled in from reference TRBV7-8 and TRBJ1-2): GAGVSQSPRYKVAKRGQDVALRCDPISGHVSLFWYQQALGQGPEFLTYFQNEAQLDKSGLPSDRFFAERPEGSVSTLKIQRTQQEDSAVYLCASSRRGPNYGYTFGSGTRLTVV.

V usage is TRBV4-2 and J usage is TRBJ1-2; D is unresolved. This CDR3 has 15 residues. Trimming left V 0 bases short and J 3 bases short, with 11 bases between. Germline loops: CDR1 LGHNA, CDR2 YNFKEQ. CDR3 DNA: TGTGCCAGCAGCCAAGATAGAGGAAACTACTATGGCTACACCTTC. Its protein is CASSQDRGNYYGYTF.

The rearrangement uses TRBV7-9 and TRBJ2-1; 7 bases fit TRBD2. Looked up from germline, CDR1 is SEHNR and CDR2 is FQNEAQ (reference sequence). V shed 6 bases, J shed 8 bases, and the junction held 13 bases outside the gene matches. CDR3 length: 15 residues. Here the CDR3 DNA reads TGTGCCAGCAGGTCAACAGGACTAGTCCGGGATGAGCAGTTCTTC. Translated, it gives CASRSTGLVRDEQFF.

CDR3 loop: CAWSSDSLGEKLFF. CDR3 DNA sequence: TGTGCCTGGAGTTCCGACAGCCTGGGCGAAAAACTGTTTTTT. The rearrangement uses TRBV30 and TRBJ1-4, with a possible D match to TRBD1 (5 bases). Germline CDR1 is GTSNPN and CDR2 is SVGIG (reference sequence). CDR3 size: 14 residues. V lost 2 bases, J lost 8 bases, and 15 bases lay in between. Filled out from reference TRBV30 and TRBJ1-4, the complete variable domain reads SQTIHQWPATLVQPVGSPLSLECTVEGTSNPNLYWYRQAAGRGLQLLFYSVGIGQISSEVPQNLSASRPQDRQFILSSKKLLLSDSGFYLCAWSSDSLGEKLFFGSGTQLSVL.

The chain couples TRBV27 to TRBJ2-7; a weak D match, TRBD2 (6 bases). The germline V gene encodes CDR1 MNHEY and CDR2 SMNVEV (reference sequence). With 8 bases removed from V and 3 bases from J, the gap between germline ends came to 14 bases. The CDR3 length is 13 residues. This chain's CDR3 is CASGEARLYEQYF. CDR3 coding DNA: TGTGCCAGCGGGGAGGCGAGGCTCTACGAGCAGTACTTC.

This clone came up once. The rearrangement links TRBV7-6 to TRBJ2-1, with TRBD2 identical over 8 bases. The CDR3 has 17 amino acids. Per germline, CDR1 SGHVS and CDR2 FNYEAQ. V gave up 3 bases and J gave up 4 bases; unmatched junction bases: 11. Here the CDR3 DNA reads TGTGCCAGCAGCTTGGGCCTTACTAGCGGCCCTTACAATGAGCAGTTCTTC. Encoded protein: CASSLGLTSGPYNEQFF.

The chain has TRBV5-8 and TRBJ2-7, with 11 bases matching TRBD2. The CDR3 extends over 15 amino acids. Per germline, CDR1 SGHTS and CDR2 YDEGEE. J was trimmed by 2 bases and V by 6 bases; bases with no gene match: 7. CDR3 sequence reads: CASTVSGRVTYEQYF. The CDR3, as DNA: TGTGCCAGCACCGTTAGCGGGAGGGTGACCTACGAGCAGTACTTC.

CDR3 region: CASSLLGAGELFF. CDR3 DNA sequence: TGTGCCAGCAGCTTGTTAGGGGCCGGGGAGCTGTTTTTT. This chain connects TRBV5-6 to TRBJ2-2, with D perhaps TRBD1 (5 bases). Trimming removed 1 base from V and 6 bases from J, with 7 bases in between. Germline CDR1 reads SGHDT; CDR2 reads YYEEEE. The CDR3 totals 13 residues.

This clone appeared once. The CDR3: CATSTGDYGYTF. The DNA of the CDR3 is TGTGCCACCTCGACAGGGGACTATGGCTACACCTTC. The chain couples TRBV10-3 to TRBJ1-2; 8 nucleotides agree with TRBD1. This CDR3 has 12 residues. V dropped 10 bases and J dropped 3; count of bases not matched to a gene: 4. CDR1 and CDR2 (germline): ENHRY, SYGVKD.